This T cell receptor (beta chain) is from a study of cytomegalovirus exposure and HLA in healthy donors. This CDR3 region has 15 residues. J gave up 1 base and V 3 bases, and 3 bases lay outside the gene matches. Germline CDR1 reads MNHEY; CDR2 reads SMNVEV (reference sequence). Repertoires were generated with immunoSEQ multiplex PCR, while TCRdb's copy carries only in-frame clones and drops some. The sample lists about 150,000 clones, 86% occurring once. Study results and caveats: First-cohort TCR clusters were later found to tend to co-occur in the approximately 110 validation repertoires.

Concerning this clone: Antigen: not known.

The chain links TRBV27 to TRBJ2-3; the match to TRBD1 covers 8 bases. Material for sequencing was PBMCs. The clonotype was recovered from a human donor in good health. DNA for the CDR3: TGTGCCAGCAGTTTCCAGGGGGCTGGCACAGATACGCAGTATTTT. Its protein is CASSFQGAGTDTQYF.